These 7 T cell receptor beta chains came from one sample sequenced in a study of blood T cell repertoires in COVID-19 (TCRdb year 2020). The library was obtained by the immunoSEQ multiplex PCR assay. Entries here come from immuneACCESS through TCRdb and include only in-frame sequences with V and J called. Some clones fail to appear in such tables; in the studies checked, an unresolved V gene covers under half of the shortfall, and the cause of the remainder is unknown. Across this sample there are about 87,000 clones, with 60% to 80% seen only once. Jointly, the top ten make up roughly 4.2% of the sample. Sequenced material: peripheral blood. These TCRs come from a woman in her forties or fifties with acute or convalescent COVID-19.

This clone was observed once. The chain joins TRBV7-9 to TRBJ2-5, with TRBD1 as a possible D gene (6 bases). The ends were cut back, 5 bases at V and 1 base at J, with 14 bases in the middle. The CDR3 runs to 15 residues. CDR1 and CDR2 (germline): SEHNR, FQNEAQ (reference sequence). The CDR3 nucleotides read TGTGCCAGCAGCCCCCTCCGGACAGCCCAAGAGACCCAGTACTTC. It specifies CASSPLRTAQETQYF.

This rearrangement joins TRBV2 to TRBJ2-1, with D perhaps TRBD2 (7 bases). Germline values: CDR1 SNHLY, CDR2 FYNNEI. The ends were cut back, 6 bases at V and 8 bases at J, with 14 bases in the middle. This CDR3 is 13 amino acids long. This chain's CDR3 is CASRGGQNDEQFF. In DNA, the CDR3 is TGTGCCAGCAGGGGGGGGCAGAACGATGAGCAGTTCTTC.

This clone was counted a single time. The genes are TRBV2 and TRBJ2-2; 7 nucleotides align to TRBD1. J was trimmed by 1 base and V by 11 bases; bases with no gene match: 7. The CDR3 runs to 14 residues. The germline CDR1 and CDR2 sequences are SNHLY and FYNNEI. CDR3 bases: TGTGCCCGTACAGGGGTCCAGAACACCGGGGAGCTGTTTTTT. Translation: CARTGVQNTGELFF.

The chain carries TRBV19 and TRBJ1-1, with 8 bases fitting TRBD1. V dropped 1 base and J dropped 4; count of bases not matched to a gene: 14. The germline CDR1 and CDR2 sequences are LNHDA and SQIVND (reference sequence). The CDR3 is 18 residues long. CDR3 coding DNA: TGTGCCAGTAGTATAGGGTGGACAGGGCTTTATCGAAGCACTGAAGCTTTCTTT. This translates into CASSIGWTGLYRSTEAFF.

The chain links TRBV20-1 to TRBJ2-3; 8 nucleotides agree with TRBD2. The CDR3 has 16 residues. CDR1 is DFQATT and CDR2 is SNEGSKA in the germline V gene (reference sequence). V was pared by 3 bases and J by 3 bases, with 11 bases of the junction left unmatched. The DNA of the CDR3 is TGCAGTGCTAGTGAAGCGGGGGTTCTCGTAACAGATACGCAGTATTTT. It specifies CSASEAGVLVTDTQYF.

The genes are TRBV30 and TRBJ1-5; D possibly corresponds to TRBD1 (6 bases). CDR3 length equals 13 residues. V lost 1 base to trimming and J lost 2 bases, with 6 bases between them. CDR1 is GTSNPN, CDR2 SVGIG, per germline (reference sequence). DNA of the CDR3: TGTGCCTGGAGTGACAGGGGCAATCAGCCCCAGCATTTT. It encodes CAWSDRGNQPQHF. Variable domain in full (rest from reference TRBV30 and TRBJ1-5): SQTIHQWPATLVQPVGSPLSLECTVEGTSNPNLYWYRQAAGRGLQLLFYSVGIGQISSEVPQNLSASRPQDRQFILSSKKLLLSDSGFYLCAWSDRGNQPQHFGDGTRLSIL.

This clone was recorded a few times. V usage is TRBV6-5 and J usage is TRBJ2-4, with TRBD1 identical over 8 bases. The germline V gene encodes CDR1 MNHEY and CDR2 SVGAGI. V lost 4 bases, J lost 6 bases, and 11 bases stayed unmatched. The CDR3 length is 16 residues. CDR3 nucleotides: TGTGCCAGCAGTTTAGATCCGGGACAGGTCAGAAACATTCAGTACTTC. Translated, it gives CASSLDPGQVRNIQYF.